The clone carrying this T cell receptor (beta chain) was found a few times. As processed by the authors: Estimated nucleated cell counts came from reference gene primer amplification. TCRdb keeps only in-frame clones here, not all; method: immunoSEQ multiplex PCR. That table gives V, J and clone size, and the DNA gave D and trimming. This table has 300,000 to 400,000 clones, 91% appearing once. These data belong to a study of blood T cell repertoires in COVID-19. Overall study: Spain, Italy and the United States supplied samples that represented acute and convalescent COVID-19. PBMCs, B-cell-depleted T cells, or T cells were the source of the cDNA or gDNA that made up the material.

CDR1 DFQATT and CDR2 SNEGSKA come from the germline V gene (reference sequence). The CDR3 sequence is 17 residues long. The trim removed 3 bases at V and 6 bases at J, leaving 17 bases unmatched. Sample: peripheral blood. The clonotype originates from a woman aged 18-35 years who had recovered from COVID-19. The rearrangement links TRBV20-1 to TRBJ2-1, with 7 bases that match TRBD2. This CDR3 is CSASFLASGLRPNEQFF. The CDR3 nucleotides are TGCAGTGCTAGTTTTCTGGCTAGCGGCCTCCGACCCAATGAGCAGTTCTTC.